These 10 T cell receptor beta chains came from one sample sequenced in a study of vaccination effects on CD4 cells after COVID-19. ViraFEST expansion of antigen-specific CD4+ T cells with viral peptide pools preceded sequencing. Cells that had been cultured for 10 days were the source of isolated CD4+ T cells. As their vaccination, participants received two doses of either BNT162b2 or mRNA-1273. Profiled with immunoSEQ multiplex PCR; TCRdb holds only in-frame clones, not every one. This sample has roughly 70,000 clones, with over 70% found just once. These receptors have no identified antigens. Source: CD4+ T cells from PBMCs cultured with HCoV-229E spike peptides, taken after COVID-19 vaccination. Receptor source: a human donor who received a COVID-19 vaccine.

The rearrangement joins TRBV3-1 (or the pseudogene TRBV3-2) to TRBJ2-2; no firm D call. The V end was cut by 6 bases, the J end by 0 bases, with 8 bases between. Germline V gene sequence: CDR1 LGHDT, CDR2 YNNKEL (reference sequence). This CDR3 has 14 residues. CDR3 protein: CASRLTPNTGELFF. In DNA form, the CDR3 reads TGTGCCAGCAGACTTACTCCGAACACCGGGGAGCTGTTTTTT.

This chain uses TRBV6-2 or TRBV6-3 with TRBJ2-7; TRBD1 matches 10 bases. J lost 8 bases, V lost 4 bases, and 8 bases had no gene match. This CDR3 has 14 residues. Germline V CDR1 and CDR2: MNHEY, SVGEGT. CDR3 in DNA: TGTGCCAGCAGTTCCCGGGACAGGGGCTTAAAGCAGTACGTC. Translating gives CASSSRDRGLKQYV.

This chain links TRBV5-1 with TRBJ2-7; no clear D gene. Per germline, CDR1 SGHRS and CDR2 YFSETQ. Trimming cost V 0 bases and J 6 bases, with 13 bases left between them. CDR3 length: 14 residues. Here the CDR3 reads CASSLAGPPSEQYV. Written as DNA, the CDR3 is TGCGCCAGCAGCTTGGCCGGGCCGCCTAGCGAGCAGTACGTC.

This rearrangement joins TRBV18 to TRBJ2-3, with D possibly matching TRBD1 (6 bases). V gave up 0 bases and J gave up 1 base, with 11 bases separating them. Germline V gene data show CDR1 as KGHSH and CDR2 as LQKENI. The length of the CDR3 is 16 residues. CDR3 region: CASSPPRPGGTDTQYF. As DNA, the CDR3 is TGTGCCAGCTCACCACCTAGGCCAGGGGGCACAGATACGCAGTATTTT.

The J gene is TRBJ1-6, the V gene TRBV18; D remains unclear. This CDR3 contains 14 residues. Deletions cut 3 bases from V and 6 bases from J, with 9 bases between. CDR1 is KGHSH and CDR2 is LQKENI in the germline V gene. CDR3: CASSPETSNSPLHF. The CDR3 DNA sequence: TGTGCCAGCTCACCGGAGACGTCTAATTCACCCCTCCACTTT.

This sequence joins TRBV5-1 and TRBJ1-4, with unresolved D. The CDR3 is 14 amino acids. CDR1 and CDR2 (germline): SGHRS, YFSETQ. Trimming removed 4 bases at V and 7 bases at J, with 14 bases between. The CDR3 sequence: CASSPEGRGEKLFF. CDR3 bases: TGCGCCAGCAGCCCCGAAGGTCGTGGTGAAAAACTGTTTTTT.

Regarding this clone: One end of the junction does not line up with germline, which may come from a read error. As DNA, the CDR3 is TGTGCCAGTAGTACCCTAGCGGGGGGGCCGGGGGACTTC. Translated, it gives CASSTLAGGPGDF. V and J are TRBV19 and TRBJ2-5, with 12 bases aligning to TRBD2. The CDR3 extends over 13 amino acids. Germline-derived CDR1 and CDR2 are LNHDA and SQIVND (reference sequence).

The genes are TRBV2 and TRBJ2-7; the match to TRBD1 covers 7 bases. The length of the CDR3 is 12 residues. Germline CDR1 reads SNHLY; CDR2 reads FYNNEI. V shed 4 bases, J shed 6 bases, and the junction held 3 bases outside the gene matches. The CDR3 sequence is CASSVNRGEQYV. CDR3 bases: TGTGCCAGCAGTGTCAACAGGGGCGAGCAGTACGTC.

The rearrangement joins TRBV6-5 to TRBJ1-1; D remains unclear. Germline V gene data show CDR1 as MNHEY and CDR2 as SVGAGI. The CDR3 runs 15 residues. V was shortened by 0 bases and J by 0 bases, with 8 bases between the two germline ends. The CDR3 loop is CASSYSGAVNTEAFF. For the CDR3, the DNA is TGTGCCAGCAGTTACTCGGGTGCAGTGAACACTGAAGCTTTCTTT.

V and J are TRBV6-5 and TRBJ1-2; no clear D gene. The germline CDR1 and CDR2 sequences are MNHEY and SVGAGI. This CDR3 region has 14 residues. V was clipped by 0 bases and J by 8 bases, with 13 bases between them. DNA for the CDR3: TGTGCCAGCAGTTACTCGACGGGTTCGGGAGGCTACACCTTC. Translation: CASSYSTGSGGYTF.